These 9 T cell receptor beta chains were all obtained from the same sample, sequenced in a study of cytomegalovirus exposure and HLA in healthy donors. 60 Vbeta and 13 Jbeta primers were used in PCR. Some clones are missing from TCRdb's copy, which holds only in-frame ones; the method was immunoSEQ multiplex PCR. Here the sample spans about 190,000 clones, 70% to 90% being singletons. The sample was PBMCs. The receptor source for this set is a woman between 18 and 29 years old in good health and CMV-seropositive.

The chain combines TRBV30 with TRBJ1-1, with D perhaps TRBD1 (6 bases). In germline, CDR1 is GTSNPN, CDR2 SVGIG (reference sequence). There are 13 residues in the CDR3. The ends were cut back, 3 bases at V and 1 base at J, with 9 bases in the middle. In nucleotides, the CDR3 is TGTGCCTGGAGGTTGGACAGGAACACTGAAGCTTTCTTT. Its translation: CAWRLDRNTEAFF.

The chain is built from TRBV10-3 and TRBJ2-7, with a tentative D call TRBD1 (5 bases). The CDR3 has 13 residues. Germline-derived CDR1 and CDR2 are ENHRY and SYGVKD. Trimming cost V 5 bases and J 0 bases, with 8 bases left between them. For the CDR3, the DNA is TGTGCCATCAGTCAGGACAACTCCTACGAGCAGTACGTC. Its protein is CAISQDNSYEQYV.

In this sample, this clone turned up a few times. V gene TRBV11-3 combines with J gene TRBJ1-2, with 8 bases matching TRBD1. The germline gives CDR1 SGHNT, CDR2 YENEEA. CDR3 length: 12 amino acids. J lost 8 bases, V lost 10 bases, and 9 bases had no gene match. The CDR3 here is CAIGQGLSGYTF. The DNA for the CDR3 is TGTGCCATTGGACAGGGCTTGTCCGGCTACACCTTC.

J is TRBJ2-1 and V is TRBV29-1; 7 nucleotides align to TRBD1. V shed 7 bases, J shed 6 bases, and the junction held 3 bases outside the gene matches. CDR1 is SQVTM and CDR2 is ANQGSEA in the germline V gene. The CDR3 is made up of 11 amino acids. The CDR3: CSGTGSNEQFF. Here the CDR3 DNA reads TGCAGCGGGACAGGATCCAATGAGCAGTTCTTC.

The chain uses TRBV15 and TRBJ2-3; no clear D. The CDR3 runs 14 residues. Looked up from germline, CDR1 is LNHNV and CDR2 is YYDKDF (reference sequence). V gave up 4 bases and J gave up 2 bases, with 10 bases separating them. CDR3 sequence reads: CATSITVSTDTQYF. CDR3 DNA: TGTGCCACCAGCATTACAGTGTCCACAGATACGCAGTATTTT.

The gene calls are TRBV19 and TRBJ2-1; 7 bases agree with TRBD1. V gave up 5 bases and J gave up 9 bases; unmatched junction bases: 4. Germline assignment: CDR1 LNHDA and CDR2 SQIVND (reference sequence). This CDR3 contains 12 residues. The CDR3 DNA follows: TGTGCCAGTAGTGTAGGACAGGTTGAGCAGTTCTTC. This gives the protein CASSVGQVEQFF.

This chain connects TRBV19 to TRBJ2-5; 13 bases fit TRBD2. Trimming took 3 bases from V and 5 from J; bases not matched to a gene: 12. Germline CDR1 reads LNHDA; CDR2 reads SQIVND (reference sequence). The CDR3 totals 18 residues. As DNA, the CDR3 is TGTGCCAGTAGTATCTCGACTAGCGGGGGGCCAGGTGTTGAGACCCAGTACTTC. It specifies CASSISTSGGPGVETQYF. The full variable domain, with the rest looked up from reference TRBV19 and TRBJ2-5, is DGGITQSPKYLFRKEGQNVTLSCEQNLNHDAMYWYRQDPGQGLRLIYYSQIVNDFQKGDIAEGYSVSREKKESFPLTVTSAQKNPTAFYLCASSISTSGGPGVETQYFGPGTRLLVL.

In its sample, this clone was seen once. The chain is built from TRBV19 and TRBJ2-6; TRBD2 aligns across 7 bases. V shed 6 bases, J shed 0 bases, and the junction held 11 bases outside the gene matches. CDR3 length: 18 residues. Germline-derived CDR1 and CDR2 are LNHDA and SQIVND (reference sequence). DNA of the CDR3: TGTGCCAGTAGGCCAGTGAGAGGGGACTACTCTGGGGCCAACGTCCTGACTTTC. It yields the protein CASRPVRGDYSGANVLTF.

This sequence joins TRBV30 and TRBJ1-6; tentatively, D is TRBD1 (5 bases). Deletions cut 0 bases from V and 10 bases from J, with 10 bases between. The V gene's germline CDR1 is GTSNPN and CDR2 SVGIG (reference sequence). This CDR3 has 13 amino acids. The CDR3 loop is CAWSVQGESPLHF. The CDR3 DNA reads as TGTGCCTGGAGTGTACAAGGGGAATCACCCCTCCACTTT.